Each of the 15 T cell receptor beta chains below was sequenced from the same sample in a study of radiation and T cells in renal cell carcinoma. Generated by immunoSEQ multiplex PCR, the TCRdb table keeps only in-frame clones and is missing some. Of about 120,000 clones in the sample, roughly four fifths were seen once. The time point denotes: blood 2 weeks post-SBRT. Documented treatment: 15 Gy SBRT to primary tumor, nephrectomy 4 weeks later. The sequencing here drew on blood, taken from a patient whose treatment included radiotherapy and nephrectomy. The receptors come from a man aged 50-60 years with renal cell carcinoma.

This chain links TRBV27 with TRBJ2-1, with D perhaps TRBD1 or TRBD2 (5 bases each). V lost 4 bases, J lost 11 bases, and 18 bases lay in between. Germline V gene sequence: CDR1 MNHEY, CDR2 SMNVEV (reference sequence). This CDR3 is 14 amino acids long. This CDR3 reads CASSSAGTPSQQFF. DNA for the CDR3: TGTGCCAGCAGTTCCGCCGGGACCCCCAGCCAGCAGTTCTTC.

This clone is a singleton in its sample. The genes are TRBV6-1 and TRBJ2-3; 10 bases agree with TRBD1. In germline, CDR1 is MNHNS, CDR2 SASEGT. J gave up 3 bases and V 4 bases, and 16 bases lay outside the gene matches. The CDR3 is 19 residues long. The CDR3 spells CASSGGQGFTRPQTDTQYF. Written as DNA, the CDR3 is TGTGCCAGCAGTGGGGGACAGGGGTTTACCCGCCCGCAGACAGATACGCAGTATTTT.

The chain uses TRBV6-1 and TRBJ2-1; 9 positions agree with TRBD2. The CDR3 is made up of 16 amino acids. V lost 2 bases to trimming and J lost 9 bases; unmatched junction nucleotides: 11. Germline V lookup: CDR1 MNHNS, CDR2 SASEGT. The CDR3 region is CASSEPTGTSRAEQFF. CDR3 nucleotide sequence: TGTGCCAGCAGTGAACCCACCGGGACTAGCCGTGCTGAGCAGTTCTTC.

This CDR3 is CASSYEGQAAYEQYF. The CDR3 DNA is TGTGCCAGCAGCTATGAGGGGCAGGCCGCCTACGAGCAGTACTTC. The genes are TRBV11-2 and TRBJ2-7; D could derive from TRBD1 or TRBD2 (5 bases each). Germline-derived CDR1 and CDR2 are SGHAT and FQNNGV. This CDR3 is built from 15 residues. Trimming took off 4 bases at V and 2 bases at J, with 15 bases between the two ends. The variable domain in full, with the rest retrieved from reference TRBV11-2 and TRBJ2-7, is EAGVAQSPRYKIIEKRQSVAFWCNPISGHATLYWYQQILGQGPKLLIQFQNNGVVDDSQLPKDRFSAERLKGVDSTLKIQPAKLEDSAVYLCASSYEGQAAYEQYFGPGTRLTVT.

The chain is built from TRBV5-1 and TRBJ1-1; 8 bases line up with TRBD1. Unmatched junction bases numbered 7, after V lost 3 bases and J lost 3 bases. Germline assignment: CDR1 SGHRS and CDR2 YFSETQ. The CDR3 covers 15 residues. CDR3 DNA sequence: TGCGCCAGCAGCTCCTGGACAGGGACGGACACTGAAGCTTTCTTT. Translation: CASSSWTGTDTEAFF.

The chain couples TRBV29-1 to TRBJ2-3, with D uncertain. Germline CDR1 and CDR2: SQVTM and ANQGSEA. The V gene lost 0 bases and the J gene lost 2 bases, with 3 bases spanning the gap. The CDR3 is made up of 12 amino acids. The CDR3 DNA reads TGCAGCGTTGAAGAATCCACAGATACGCAGTATTTT. Its translation: CSVEESTDTQYF.

V and J are TRBV5-5 and TRBJ1-5; weak D call: TRBD1 (6 bases). Germline values: CDR1 SGHKS, CDR2 YYEKEE (reference sequence). The CDR3 is made up of 13 amino acids. Trimming left V 4 bases short and J 10 bases short, with 15 bases between. The CDR3 here is CASSPNWDNPQHF. The DNA of the CDR3 is TGTGCCAGCAGCCCGAACTGGGACAATCCCCAGCATTTT.

The CDR3 region is CASSHGGNPFSDTQYF. CDR3 in DNA: TGCGCCAGCAGTCACGGGGGTAACCCATTTTCAGATACGCAGTATTTT. The chain carries TRBV4-3 and TRBJ2-3; maybe TRBD2 (6 bases). Germline V lookup: CDR1 LGHNA, CDR2 YSLEER. This CDR3 has 16 residues. Between the trimmed V and J ends, which lost 6 bases and 4 bases, there was a span of 20 bases.

The chain recombines TRBV9 with TRBJ2-5, with TRBD2 identical over 10 bases. J gave up 9 bases and V 4 bases, and 15 bases lay outside the gene matches. Looked up from germline, CDR1 is SGDLS and CDR2 is YYNGEE. This CDR3 contains 16 residues. CDR3 DNA sequence: TGTGCCAGCAGCCCCCAGACCGGACAGCTAGCGGGGGCCCAGTACTTC. Its translation: CASSPQTGQLAGAQYF.

This chain connects TRBV7-6 to TRBJ2-5; TRBD1 matches 9 bases. The CDR3 has 16 amino acids. Looked up from germline, CDR1 is SGHVS and CDR2 is FNYEAQ. Unmatched junction bases numbered 7, after V lost 1 base and J lost 4 bases. CDR3 nucleotide sequence: TGTGCCAGCAGCTTAGATGGGACAGGGCATCGAGAGACCCAGTACTTC. Translation gives CASSLDGTGHRETQYF.

This clone has a handful of counts. The V gene is TRBV9, the J gene TRBJ2-7; D perhaps matches TRBD1 (5 bases). Trimming removed 0 bases at V and 2 bases at J, with 6 bases between. CDR3 length: 13 amino acids. Per the germline V gene, CDR1 is SGDLS and CDR2 is YYNGEE. In nucleotides, the CDR3 is TGTGCCAGCAGCGTAGAACAGGCCTACGAGCAGTACTTC. Residues: CASSVEQAYEQYF.

The chain carries TRBV6-5 and TRBJ1-1, with no clear D. Trimming left V 2 bases short and J 6 bases short, with 16 bases between. Germline loops: CDR1 MNHEY, CDR2 SVGAGI. There are 15 residues in the CDR3. The CDR3 here is CASSYQPEAVAEAFF. The DNA of the CDR3 is TGTGCCAGCAGTTACCAGCCGGAGGCAGTCGCTGAAGCTTTCTTT.

The J gene is TRBJ2-2, the V gene TRBV5-1, with D perhaps TRBD1 (6 bases). Germline V lookup: CDR1 SGHRS, CDR2 YFSETQ. V shed 4 bases and J shed 4 bases, with 14 bases lying between them. CDR3 length: 15 residues. The CDR3: CASSPTTGITGELFF. CDR3 sequence (DNA): TGCGCCAGCAGCCCCACAACAGGGATCACCGGGGAGCTGTTTTTT.

The chain couples TRBV30 to TRBJ1-1; D not resolved. Between the trimmed V and J ends, which lost 3 bases and 10 bases, there was a span of 12 bases. Germline V gives CDR1 GTSNPN, CDR2 SVGIG (reference sequence). The CDR3 length is 11 residues. Written as DNA, the CDR3 is TGTGCCTGGAGCGGGTCCTCAGGAGCTTTCTTT. As protein: CAWSGSSGAFF.

V usage is TRBV30 and J usage is TRBJ2-7; D is tentatively TRBD1 or TRBD2 (5 bases each). V was cut by 2 bases and J by 2 bases, with 13 bases left in between. The CDR3 runs to 14 residues. Germline CDR1 and CDR2: GTSNPN and SVGIG (reference sequence). The CDR3 DNA sequence: TGTGCCTGGAGTCCCGGGACGGTAACCTACGAGCAGTACTTC. This codes for CAWSPGTVTYEQYF.